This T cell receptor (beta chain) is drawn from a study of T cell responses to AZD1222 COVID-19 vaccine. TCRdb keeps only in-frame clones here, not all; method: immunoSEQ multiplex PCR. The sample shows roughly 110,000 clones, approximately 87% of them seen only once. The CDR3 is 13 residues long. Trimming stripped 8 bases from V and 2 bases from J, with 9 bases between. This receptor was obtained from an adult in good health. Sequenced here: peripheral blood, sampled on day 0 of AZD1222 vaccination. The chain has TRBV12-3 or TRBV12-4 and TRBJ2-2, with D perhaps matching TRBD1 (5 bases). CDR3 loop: CASWQGNTGELFF. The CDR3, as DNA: TGTGCCAGCTGGCAGGGTAACACCGGGGAGCTGTTTTTT.